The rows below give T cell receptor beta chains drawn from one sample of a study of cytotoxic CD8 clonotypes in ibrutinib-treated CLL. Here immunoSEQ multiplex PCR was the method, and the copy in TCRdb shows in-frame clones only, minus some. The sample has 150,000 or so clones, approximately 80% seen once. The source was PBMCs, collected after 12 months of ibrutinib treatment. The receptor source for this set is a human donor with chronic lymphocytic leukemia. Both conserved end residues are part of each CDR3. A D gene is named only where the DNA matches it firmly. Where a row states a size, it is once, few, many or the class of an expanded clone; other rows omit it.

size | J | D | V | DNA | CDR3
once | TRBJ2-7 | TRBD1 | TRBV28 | TGTGCCAGCAGGCAGATGACAGGGGCCTACGAGCAGTACTTC | CASRQMTGAYEQYF
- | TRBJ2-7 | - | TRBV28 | TGTGCCAGCAGTTATGCGGGCGAATCCTACGAGCAGTACTTC | CASSYAGESYEQYF
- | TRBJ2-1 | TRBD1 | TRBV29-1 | TGCAGCGTCTGGACAGGGGAACCCTACAATGAGCAGTTCTTC | CSVWTGEPYNEQFF
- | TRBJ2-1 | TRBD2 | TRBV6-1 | TGTGCCAGCAGTCCAGCGGGGGGGGAAAATGAGCAGTTCTTC | CASSPAGGENEQFF
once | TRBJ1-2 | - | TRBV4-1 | TGCGCCAGCAGCCAAAAGACAAGCAACTATGGCTACACCTTC | CASSQKTSNYGYTF
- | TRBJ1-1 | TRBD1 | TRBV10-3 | TGTGCCATCAGTGAGTTTCCCGGGACAGATTTGAACACTGAAGCTTTCTTT | CAISEFPGTDLNTEAFF
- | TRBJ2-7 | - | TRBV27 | TGTGCCAGCAGTTTAAGGGAGACCTACGAGCAGTACTTC | CASSLRETYEQYF
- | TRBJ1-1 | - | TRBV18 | TGTGCCAGCTCACCGGGGCAGGGGTTCGCTGAAGCTTTCTTT | CASSPGQGFAEAFF
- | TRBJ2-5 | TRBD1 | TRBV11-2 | TGTGCCAGCAGCCCAGCCTGGGACAGACAAGAGACCCAGTACTTC | CASSPAWDRQETQYF
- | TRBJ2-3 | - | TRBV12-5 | TGTGCTAGTGGTTTTGGGCAGGGCGACACAGATACGCAGTATTTT | CASGFGQGDTDTQYF
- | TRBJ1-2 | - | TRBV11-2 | TGTGCCAGCAGTCGCTCTGGGATTAACTATGGCTACACCTTC | CASSRSGINYGYTF
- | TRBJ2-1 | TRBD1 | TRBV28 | TGTGCCAGCAGCTCTGCAGAGGACAGGGGCGGGGAGCAGTTCTTC | CASSSAEDRGGEQFF
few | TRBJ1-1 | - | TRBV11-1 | TGTGCCAGCAGCCCTCAGGGAGACACTGAAGCTTTCTTT | CASSPQGDTEAFF
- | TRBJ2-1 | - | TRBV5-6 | TGTGCCAGCAGCTACCTAATCAATGAGCAGTTCTTC | CASSYLINEQFF
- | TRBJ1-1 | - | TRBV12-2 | TGTGCAAGTCGCTTAGCAGTATCCTCCTCAGGGGCCATGAACACTGAAGCTTTCTTT | CASRLAVSSSGAMNTEAFF
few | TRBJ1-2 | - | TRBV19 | TGTGCCAGTAGCGGGGTGCTTGGCTACACCTTC | CASSGVLGYTF
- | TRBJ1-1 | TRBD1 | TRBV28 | TGTGCCAGCAGCCTACCGGGACAGAACCTAGACACTGAAGCTTTCTTT | CASSLPGQNLDTEAFF
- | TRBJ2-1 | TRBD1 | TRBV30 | TGTGCCTGGACACTTGGTGGGACAGGCTCCTACAATGAGCAGTTCTTC | CAWTLGGTGSYNEQFF
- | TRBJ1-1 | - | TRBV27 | TGTGCCAGCAGGATGGAATGGACGGTTAACACTGAAGCTTTCTTT | CASRMEWTVNTEAFF
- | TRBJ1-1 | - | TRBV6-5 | TGTGCCAGCCAGAACAGAATGGGCACTGAAGCTTTCTTT | CASQNRMGTEAFF
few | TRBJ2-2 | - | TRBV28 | TGTGCCAGCAGCCCACGGGGGCTAAACACCGGGGAGCTGTTTTTT | CASSPRGLNTGELFF
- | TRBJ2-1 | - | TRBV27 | TGTGCCAGTAGCACATACAATGAGCAGTTCTTC | CASSTYNEQFF
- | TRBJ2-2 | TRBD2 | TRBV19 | TGTGCCAGTACCGGACTAGATCAGGTGGGGGAGCTGTTTTTT | CASTGLDQVGELFF
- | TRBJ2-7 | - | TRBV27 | TGTGCCAGCAGCCGACAAGCTTCCTACGAGCAGTACTTC | CASSRQASYEQYF
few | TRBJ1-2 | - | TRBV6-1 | TGTGCCAGCAGTGGGGATTTTGGCTATGGCTACACCTTC | CASSGDFGYGYTF
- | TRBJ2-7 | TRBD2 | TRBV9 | TGTGCCAGCAGCGGGATCGGGACTAGCACGATCGAGCAGTACTTC | CASSGIGTSTIEQYF
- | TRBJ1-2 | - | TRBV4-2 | TGTGCCAGCAGCCAAGGCAAGGACGGCTATGGCTACACCTTC | CASSQGKDGYGYTF
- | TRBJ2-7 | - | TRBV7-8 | TGTGCCAGCGTTGAGCGGACCAGCTACGAGCAGTACTTC | CASVERTSYEQYF
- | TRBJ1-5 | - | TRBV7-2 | TGTGCCAGCAGCTTAGGGACGGATCAGCCCCAGCATTTT | CASSLGTDQPQHF
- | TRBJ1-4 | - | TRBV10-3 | TGTGCCATCAGTGAAGGAGTCCTCGGTGAAAAACTGTTTTTT | CAISEGVLGEKLFF
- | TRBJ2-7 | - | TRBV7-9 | TGTGCCAGCGCGGGGGGACAGGGCTACGAGCAGTACTTC | CASAGGQGYEQYF
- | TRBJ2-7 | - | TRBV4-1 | TGCGCCAGCAGCCAAGATTGGGGGCAGGTAGGGCAGTACTTC | CASSQDWGQVGQYF
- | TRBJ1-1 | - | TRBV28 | TGTGCCAGCAGCCAGAACAGAGGGACTTTCTTT | CASSQNRGTFF
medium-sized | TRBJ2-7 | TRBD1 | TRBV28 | TGTGCCAGCAGGGGACAGGGGGTCTACGAGCAGTACTTC | CASRGQGVYEQYF
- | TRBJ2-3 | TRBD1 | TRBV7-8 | TGTGCCAGCAGCGGAACCGGGACAGGGTACACAGATACGCAGTATTTT | CASSGTGTGYTDTQYF
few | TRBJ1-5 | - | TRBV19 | TGTGCCAGTAGTATTGAGGCAGACTATAGCAATCAGCCCCAGCATTTT | CASSIEADYSNQPQHF
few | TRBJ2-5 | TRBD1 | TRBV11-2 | TGTGCCAGCAGGAAACGAGGGGGCGTGGATGGAGAGACCCAGTACTTC | CASRKRGGVDGETQYF
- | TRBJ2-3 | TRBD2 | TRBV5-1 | TGCGCCAGCTCCTTAGGGCGGGGGGACCCCACAGATACGCAGTATTTT | CASSLGRGDPTDTQYF
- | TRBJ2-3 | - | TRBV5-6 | TGTGCCAGCAGCTTGTCTAGCACGGCAGATACGCAGTATTTT | CASSLSSTADTQYF